The entry below describes one T cell receptor beta chain. Its antigen is currently unknown. Repertoires were generated with immunoSEQ multiplex PCR, while TCRdb's copy carries only in-frame clones and drops some. The data contain some 130,000 clones, roughly 90% of them singletons. The data are from a study of T cell responses to AZD1222 COVID-19 vaccine. Findings and caveats of the study: Repertoires in all cases were sampled only once the peak T cell response had passed. Clonal diversity may have been underestimated in mostly white British donors.

The V gene lost 5 bases and the J gene lost 5 bases, with 12 bases spanning the gap. There are 13 residues in the CDR3. Germline V gene sequence: CDR1 SEHNR, CDR2 FQNEAQ (reference sequence). The TCR sequence derives from an adult in good health. The source was peripheral blood, collected on day 0 of AZD1222 vaccination. The chain links TRBV7-9 to TRBJ1-2, with D perhaps matching TRBD1 (6 bases). CDR3 bases: TGTGCCAGCAGCCCGGGGACATTATATGGCTACACCTTC. Protein product: CASSPGTLYGYTF.